Listed below are T cell receptor beta chains from one sample, sequenced in a study of molecular identifiers for immune sequencing clone quantification. Each CDR3 protein gets one entry after TCRdb re-called the PCR reads with MiXCR. The sample carries around 100,000 distinct CDR3 sequences, 35% recorded once. The sample comprised naive CD8+ T cells from blood, with Jurkat cell RNA spiked in. The receptors stem from a human donor in good health. Some libraries in this study had Jurkat cell RNA spiked in. Each CDR3 is given with its conserved first and last residue. D genes are given only for firm matches. Size is stated for part of the rows, as once, few or many counts, or as a class when the clone is expanded.

j_gene: TRBJ2-6; v_gene: TRBV19; d_gene: TRBD2; abundance: .; CDR3nt: TGTGCCAGTAGACTAGCGGGATTTGGGGCCAACGTCCTGACTTTC; CDR3aa: CASRLAGFGANVLTF
j_gene: TRBJ1-1; v_gene: TRBV7-8; d_gene: .; abundance: few; CDR3nt: TGTGCCAGCAGCTTACAGCACACTGAAGCTTTCTTT; CDR3aa: CASSLQHTEAFF
j_gene: TRBJ1-5; v_gene: TRBV7-9; d_gene: TRBD1; abundance: .; CDR3nt: TGTGCCAGCAGCTCGTACCGGGACAGGGGACAGCCCCAGCATTTT; CDR3aa: CASSSYRDRGQPQHF
j_gene: TRBJ2-3; v_gene: TRBV20-1; d_gene: TRBD2; abundance: .; CDR3nt: TGCAGTGCTAGGTCCAGCGGGAGCCGGACAGATACGCAGTATTTT; CDR3aa: CSARSSGSRTDTQYF
j_gene: TRBJ1-5; v_gene: TRBV4-3; d_gene: .; abundance: many; CDR3nt: TGCGCCAGCAGCCAAGTTTTCCAGTACAATCAGCCCCAGCATTTT; CDR3aa: CASSQVFQYNQPQHF
j_gene: TRBJ2-5; v_gene: TRBV9; d_gene: .; abundance: many; CDR3nt: TGTGCCAGCAGTCCAGACGTCCGGTTCGAGACCCAGTACTTC; CDR3aa: CASSPDVRFETQYF
j_gene: TRBJ2-5; v_gene: TRBV12-3/TRBV12-4; d_gene: TRBD2; abundance: .; CDR3nt: TGTGCCAGCAGCCCTCGGACAGCGGGGGGGCTGAAGACCCAGTACTTC; CDR3aa: CASSPRTAGGLKTQYF
j_gene: TRBJ2-6; v_gene: TRBV7-6; d_gene: TRBD2; abundance: many; CDR3nt: TGTGCCAGCAGCCCTAGCGGCTCTGGGGCCAACGTCCTGACTTTC; CDR3aa: CASSPSGSGANVLTF
j_gene: TRBJ2-3; v_gene: TRBV7-9; d_gene: TRBD2; abundance: few; CDR3nt: TGTGCCAGCAGCTTAGTGTCGGCGGGAGGGGATCATACGCAGTATTTT; CDR3aa: CASSLVSAGGDHTQYF
j_gene: TRBJ2-7; v_gene: TRBV10-3; d_gene: .; abundance: .; CDR3nt: TGTGCCACTCAACAGCCCCCGGGGTACGAGCAGTACTTC; CDR3aa: CATQQPPGYEQYF
j_gene: TRBJ2-1; v_gene: TRBV28; d_gene: .; abundance: .; CDR3nt: TGTGCCAGCAGTTGGGCGGGTTTCAATGAGCAGTTCTTC; CDR3aa: CASSWAGFNEQFF
j_gene: TRBJ2-3; v_gene: TRBV7-6; d_gene: .; abundance: many; CDR3nt: TGTGCCAGCAGCTTAGCCCCGGCTCCAGATACGCAGTATTTT; CDR3aa: CASSLAPAPDTQYF
j_gene: TRBJ2-7; v_gene: TRBV6-2/TRBV6-3; d_gene: .; abundance: few; CDR3nt: TGTGCCAGCGATCCAGCGGAGAGCTCCTACGAGCAGTACTTC; CDR3aa: CASDPAESSYEQYF